These 17 T cell receptor beta chains share one sample of origin, sequenced in a study of blood T cell repertoires in COVID-19. The table came from immunoSEQ multiplex PCR; TCRdb's copy has only in-frame clones and leaves some out. This table holds fewer than 500,000 clones, roughly 87% found once. Source material: PBMCs or T cells enriched from blood (not recorded which). The receptors here all came from a woman in her late teens or twenties who had recovered from COVID-19.

The chain recombines TRBV7-8 with TRBJ1-5; 9 nucleotides match TRBD1. V lost 2 bases to trimming and J lost 5 bases; unmatched junction nucleotides: 4. Germline V CDR1 and CDR2: SGHVS, FQNEAQ. The CDR3 loop spans 15 amino acids. The CDR3 loop is CASSLHRDRDQPQHF. The CDR3 region has the DNA TGTGCCAGCAGCTTACACCGGGACAGGGATCAGCCCCAGCATTTT. Full variable domain (rest looked up from reference TRBV7-8 and TRBJ1-5): GAGVSQSPRYKVAKRGQDVALRCDPISGHVSLFWYQQALGQGPEFLTYFQNEAQLDKSGLPSDRFFAERPEGSVSTLKIQRTQQEDSAVYLCASSLHRDRDQPQHFGDGTRLSIL.

The V gene is TRBV2, the J gene TRBJ1-1, with D maybe TRBD1 (5 bases). CDR3 length: 14 amino acids. V shed 2 bases and J shed 1 base, with 8 bases lying between them. CDR1 is SNHLY and CDR2 is FYNNEI in the germline V gene. This CDR3 is CASSELGENTEAFF. The CDR3, as DNA: TGTGCCAGCAGTGAATTAGGGGAGAACACTGAAGCTTTCTTT.

CDR3 bases: TGTGCCAGCAGCTTAGGGGGAGGTGGTGGGACGGAGGCCAATACGCAGTATTTT. Encoded protein: CASSLGGGGGTEANTQYF. The chain has TRBV11-3 and TRBJ2-3, with a tentative D call TRBD2 (6 bases). The CDR3 runs to 18 residues. V shed 1 base and J shed 7 bases, with 24 bases lying between them. Germline lookup yields CDR1 SGHNT and CDR2 YENEEA.

The chain carries TRBV28 and TRBJ1-2, with D uncertain. The CDR3 length is 17 residues. Trimming left V 6 bases short and J 8 bases short, with 28 bases between. Per the germline V gene, CDR1 is MDHEN and CDR2 is SYDVKM. CDR3 sequence: CASRIPGFGIWVGGYTF. The CDR3 DNA follows: TGTGCCAGCAGAATACCAGGTTTCGGGATTTGGGTCGGAGGCTACACCTTC.

The gene calls are TRBV3-1 (or the pseudogene TRBV3-2) and TRBJ1-3; the D is unclear. The CDR3 spans 15 residues. The germline V and J ends were trimmed by 5 bases and 1 base, with 12 bases remaining between them. The germline V gene encodes CDR1 LGHDT and CDR2 YNNKEL (reference sequence). The DNA for the CDR3 is TGTGCCAGCAGCGTTACAGCCAATTCTGGAAACACCATATATTTT. It codes for CASSVTANSGNTIYF.

V and J are TRBV28 and TRBJ1-5; D unresolved. This CDR3 has 12 residues. Germline V CDR1 and CDR2: MDHEN, SYDVKM. Deletions cut 4 bases from V and 10 bases from J, with 11 bases between. Here the CDR3 DNA reads TGTGCCAGCAGTTCCCACGACAAACCCCAGCATTTT. Amino acid sequence: CASSSHDKPQHF.

The sample holds one count of this clone. V and J are TRBV18 and TRBJ2-5; D remains ambiguous. The CDR3 has 14 amino acids. The germline V gene has CDR1 KGHSH and CDR2 LQKENI. V lost 3 bases and J 5 bases, leaving 13 bases between the germline ends. CDR3 residues: CASSPNEVGETQYF. The CDR3 region has the DNA TGTGCCAGCTCACCGAACGAAGTTGGCGAGACCCAGTACTTC.

CDR3 DNA: TGTGCCATCAGTGACCTCCGGAGGGTAGGGGATTCACCCCTCCACTTT. Protein: CAISDLRRVGDSPLHF. The chain is built from TRBV10-3 and TRBJ1-6; D perhaps matches TRBD1 (5 bases). The CDR3 runs 16 residues. Trimming removed 3 bases from V and 8 bases from J, with 17 bases in between. CDR1 and CDR2 (germline): ENHRY, SYGVKD.

This chain uses TRBV2 with TRBJ1-5; D ambiguous. Trimming removed 6 bases at V and 0 bases at J, with 9 bases between. The CDR3 has 14 amino acids. Germline V lookup: CDR1 SNHLY, CDR2 FYNNEI. CDR3 loop: CASSLTYSNQPQHF. The DNA of the CDR3 is TGTGCCAGCAGCCTAACCTATAGCAATCAGCCCCAGCATTTT. Together with reference TRBV2 and TRBJ1-5, the CDR3 gives the full variable domain: EPEVTQTPSHQVTQMGQEVILRCVPISNHLYFYWYRQILGQKVEFLVSFYNNEISEKSEIFDDQFSVERPDGSNFTLKIRSTKLEDSAMYFCASSLTYSNQPQHFGDGTRLSIL.

The gene calls are TRBV11-2 and TRBJ2-7; 8 positions match TRBD2. Germline V CDR1 and CDR2: SGHAT, FQNNGV. Trimming took 1 base from V and 4 from J; bases not matched to a gene: 3. The CDR3 is made up of 14 amino acids. CDR3 in amino acids: CASSLVSSGYEQYF. DNA of the CDR3: TGTGCCAGCAGCTTAGTCTCTAGCGGGTACGAGCAGTACTTC.

The gene calls are TRBV4-1 and TRBJ2-4; the D gene is possibly TRBD1 (7 bases). V lost 2 bases and J 3 bases, leaving 8 bases between the germline ends. CDR1 is MGHRA and CDR2 is YSYEKL in the germline V gene. The CDR3 has 14 residues. The CDR3 here is CASSQQGGKNIQYF. The CDR3 nucleotides are TGCGCCAGCAGCCAACAGGGGGGCAAAAACATTCAGTACTTC.

The genes are TRBV19 and TRBJ1-4; possibly TRBD1 for D (6 bases). The V gene lost 4 bases and the J gene lost 2 bases, with 11 bases spanning the gap. Germline V gene sequence: CDR1 LNHDA, CDR2 SQIVND (reference sequence). The CDR3 length is 15 residues. The CDR3 protein is CASSTMTGTNEKLFF. The DNA of the CDR3 is TGTGCCAGTAGTACTATGACAGGCACTAATGAAAAACTGTTTTTT.

The chain recombines TRBV2 with TRBJ1-1; D ambiguous. V lost 7 bases and J lost 0, with 18 bases in between. The length of the CDR3 is 16 residues. Per the germline V gene, CDR1 is SNHLY and CDR2 is FYNNEI. CDR3 sequence reads: CASTSLMRVLNTEAFF. The DNA for the CDR3 is TGTGCCAGCACCTCCCTAATGCGGGTCCTGAACACTGAAGCTTTCTTT.

The V call is TRBV3-1 (or the pseudogene TRBV3-2), the J call TRBJ1-5; D gene unclear. Germline assignment: CDR1 LGHDT and CDR2 YNNKEL (reference sequence). The CDR3 covers 12 residues. V was shortened by 3 bases and J by 9 bases, with 9 bases between the two germline ends. The CDR3 bases are TGTGCCAGCAGCCAGAGAGGCGGGCCCCAGCATTTT. Translated: CASSQRGGPQHF.

The CDR3 DNA follows: TGTGCCAGCAGCTTGGCTTCGACAGGGGGAGCTGAAGCTTTCTTT. It is translated as CASSLASTGGAEAFF. This chain uses TRBV5-6 with TRBJ1-1, with 9 bases lining up with TRBD1. From germline, CDR1 is SGHDT and CDR2 YYEEEE. The CDR3 covers 15 residues. V shed 0 bases, J shed 6 bases, and the junction held 6 bases outside the gene matches.

This chain links TRBV7-9 with TRBJ2-7, with D hard to call. The germline V and J ends were trimmed by 6 bases and 1 base, with 4 bases remaining between them. The CDR3 loop spans 11 amino acids. The germline V gene has CDR1 SEHNR and CDR2 FQNEAQ (reference sequence). CDR3 region: CASSPSYEQYF. The CDR3 coding sequence is TGTGCCAGCAGTCCTTCCTACGAGCAGTACTTC.

The chain is built from TRBV9 and TRBJ1-2; 10 positions agree with TRBD1. This CDR3 region has 15 residues. With 6 bases clipped from V and 4 bases from J, the junction kept 9 bases outside the gene matches. Germline CDR1 SGDLS, CDR2 YYNGEE. The CDR3 coding sequence is TGTGCCAGCACCGAAGGACAGGGGGGCCTCTATGGCTACACCTTC. Encoded protein: CASTEGQGGLYGYTF.